The sequence of this T cell receptor beta chain was determined in a study of cytomegalovirus exposure and HLA in healthy donors. A multiplex PCR was run with 60 Vbeta primers and 13 Jbeta primers. This table comes from immunoSEQ multiplex PCR, and its TCRdb copy is limited to in-frame clones, with some not included. Of roughly 150,000 clones in the sample, about 75% were seen once. The trim removed 2 bases at V and 5 bases at J, leaving 2 bases unmatched. The CDR3 sequence is 13 residues long. CDR1 is SGHRS and CDR2 is YFSETQ in the germline V gene. Broader study findings: Per published reports, the classifier diagnosed cytomegalovirus status with high specificity and sensitivity.

Of note for this clone: As yet, its antigen is unknown.

The sequenced sample consisted of PBMCs. The clonotype comes from a young man in good health and CMV-seronegative. The V gene is TRBV5-1, the J gene TRBJ2-5, with 8 bases lining up with TRBD2. The CDR3 is CASSLGGRETQYF. The CDR3 bases are TGCGCCAGCAGCTTAGGCGGGAGGGAGACCCAGTACTTC.